This T cell receptor (beta chain) was observed in a study of blood T cell repertoires in COVID-19 (dated by TCRdb to the early 2020s). For the wider study: Samples from collaborators originated in the United States, Italy and Spain and spanned both the acute and convalescent phases of COVID-19. The material from the prospective study consisted of cDNA or gDNA derived from T cells, B-cell-depleted T cells, or PBMCs. The dataset comprised deeply sampled blood TCRbeta repertoires from subjects exposed to, actively infected with, or recovered from COVID-19. The repertoires were released in a freely available public database intended as a resource for research on the immune response to SARS-CoV-2. The samples were drawn from two sources: the first 160 participants of the ongoing ImmuneRACE study, and 1,254 subjects contributed by 6 global collaborators. The sample metadata nearly always contained a de-identified subject ID, COVID-19 status, age in years and sex. Where available, HLA class I and class II types were obtained from metadata supplied by the sample provider rather than from assay-based typing.

Whole blood was collected in K2EDTA tubes by collaborating institutions according to the institutions' own protocols. Collaborator samples were shipped for TCRbeta analysis as frozen whole blood, isolated PBMCs, or DNA extracted from either sample type. TCRbeta CDR3 regions were amplified from genomic DNA by means of the immunoSEQ Assay, a bias-controlled multiplex PCR. The study's processing was this. The number of nucleated cells in each sample was estimated by amplification of reference gene primers within the assay. To quantify the absolute abundance of each unique TCRbeta CDR3 rearrangement, sequence reads were collapsed and filtered. Productive Simpson clonality was computed per sample as the square root of Simpson's diversity index over productive rearrangements. TCRdb retrieved this table from immuneACCESS and kept in-frame rearrangements only. Not all clones are present; in checked studies, unresolved V genes account for under half, and no reason is known for the remainder. The V and J calls and clone size were taken over from that table, and D and trimming were inferred from the DNA. The sample table records some 200,000 clones; 65% to 85% of these occur just once. Together, the top ten hold about 2.3% of the sample.

The full study reports these points: Clinical and demographic metadata were provided uncurated, with the amount varying by source and participant.

A note on this clone: Its cognate antigen has yet to be identified. The record has no base qualities; no much larger clone is one base away.

CDR3 length: 14 amino acids, cysteine to phenylalanine. Kept here is only the CDR3 DNA, which spans 42 bases and is read in frame from base 1. Trimming takes 4 bases off V and 6 bases off J; junction bases not matched to a gene: 7. The germline V gene gives CDR1 as MGHRA and CDR2 as YSYEKL. This TCR came from a woman aged 55-69 years with acute or convalescent COVID-19. The sample comprised peripheral blood. The V gene is TRBV4-1 and the J gene is TRBJ1-2, with 8 middle bases fitting TRBD1. The nucleotides read TGCGCCAGCAGCCGCCCGGACAGGGAGGATGGCTACACCTTC. The translation is CASSRPDREDGYTF.